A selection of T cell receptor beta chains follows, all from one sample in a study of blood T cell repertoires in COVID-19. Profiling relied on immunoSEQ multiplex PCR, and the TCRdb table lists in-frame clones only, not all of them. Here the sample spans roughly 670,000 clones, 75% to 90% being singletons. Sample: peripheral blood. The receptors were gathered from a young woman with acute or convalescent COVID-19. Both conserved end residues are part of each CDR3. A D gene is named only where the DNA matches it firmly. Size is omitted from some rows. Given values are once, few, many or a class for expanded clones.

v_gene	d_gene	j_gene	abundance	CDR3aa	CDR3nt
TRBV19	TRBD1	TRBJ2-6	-	CASSAQGAMVNVLTF	TGTGCCAGTAGTGCCCAGGGGGCAATGGTCAACGTCCTGACTTTC
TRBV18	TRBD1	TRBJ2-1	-	CASSPDGTGFNEQFF	TGTGCCAGCTCACCGGACGGGACAGGATTCAATGAGCAGTTCTTC
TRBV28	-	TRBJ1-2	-	CASSLLQGGYGYTF	TGTGCCAGCAGTTTATTGCAGGGAGGGTATGGCTACACCTTC
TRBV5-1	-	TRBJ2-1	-	CASSSKSTVQFF	TGCGCCAGCAGCTCAAAGTCGACAGTGCAGTTCTTC
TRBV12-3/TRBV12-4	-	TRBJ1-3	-	CASIYSGNTIYF	TGTGCCAGCATTTACTCTGGAAACACCATATATTTT
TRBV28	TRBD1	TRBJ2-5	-	CAGSTGLRETQYF	TGTGCCGGATCGACAGGGCTGCGAGAGACCCAGTACTTC
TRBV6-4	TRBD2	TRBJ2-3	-	CASSATGTSGEDTQYF	TGTGCCAGCAGTGCCACTGGGACTAGCGGGGAAGATACGCAGTATTTT
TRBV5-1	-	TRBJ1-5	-	CASSPENYSNQPQHF	TGCGCCAGCAGCCCGGAGAATTATAGCAATCAGCCCCAGCATTTT
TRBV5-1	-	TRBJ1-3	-	CASSPAQRLGGNTIYF	TGCGCCAGCAGCCCGGCTCAGCGGCTTGGGGGAAACACCATATATTTT
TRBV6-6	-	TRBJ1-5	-	CAIEGGVSQPQHF	TGTGCCATCGAAGGGGGGGTAAGTCAGCCCCAGCATTTT
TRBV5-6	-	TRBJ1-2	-	CASSLGDRYGYTF	TGTGCCAGCAGCTTAGGGGATCGCTATGGCTACACCTTC
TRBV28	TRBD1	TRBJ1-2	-	CASSPPTGTANYGYTF	TGTGCCAGCAGCCCCCCAACCGGGACAGCAAACTATGGCTACACCTTC
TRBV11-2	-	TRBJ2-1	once	CASSYFYNEQFF	TGTGCCAGCAGCTACTTCTACAATGAGCAGTTCTTC
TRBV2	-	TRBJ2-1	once	CASSERWRDNEQFF	TGTGCCAGCAGTGAAAGGTGGAGGGACAATGAGCAGTTCTTC
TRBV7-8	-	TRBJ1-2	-	CASSTTGFLGYTF	TGTGCCAGCAGCACCACAGGGTTCCTTGGCTACACCTTC
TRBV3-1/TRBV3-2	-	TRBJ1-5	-	CASSLGAYEGNQPQHF	TGTGCCAGCAGCCTTGGGGCCTATGAGGGCAATCAGCCCCAGCATTTT
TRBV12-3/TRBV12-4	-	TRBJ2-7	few	CASSSDDSYEQYF	TGTGCCAGCAGTTCCGATGACAGCTACGAGCAGTACTTC
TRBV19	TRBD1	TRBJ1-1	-	CASSSDRVITEAFF	TGTGCCAGTAGTAGCGACAGGGTTATTACTGAAGCTTTCTTT
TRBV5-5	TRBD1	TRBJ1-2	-	CASSLVPGTGYGYTF	TGTGCCAGCAGCTTGGTCCCCGGGACAGGCTATGGCTACACCTTC
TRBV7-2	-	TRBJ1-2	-	CASSVYLQGDYGYTF	TGTGCCAGCAGCGTTTACCTTCAGGGTGACTATGGCTACACCTTC
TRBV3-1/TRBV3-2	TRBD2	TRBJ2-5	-	CASTALAEGETQYF	TGTGCCAGCACGGCCCTAGCGGAGGGGGAGACCCAGTACTTC
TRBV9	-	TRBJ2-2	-	CASSVSAPGTGELFF	TGTGCCAGCAGCGTAAGTGCGCCGGGTACCGGGGAGCTGTTTTTT
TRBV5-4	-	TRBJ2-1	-	CASSLGGPRGDEQFF	TGTGCCAGCAGCTTGGGCGGGCCCCGAGGCGATGAGCAGTTCTTC
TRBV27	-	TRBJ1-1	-	CASSLGGSAEAFF	TGTGCCAGCAGCCTGGGGGGGTCGGCTGAAGCTTTCTTT
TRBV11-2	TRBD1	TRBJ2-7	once	CASSPRQGIVYEQYF	TGTGCCAGCAGCCCCCGACAGGGTATAGTCTACGAGCAGTACTTC
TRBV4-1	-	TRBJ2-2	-	CASSQVGPNTGELFF	TGCGCCAGCAGCCAAGTGGGGCCGAACACCGGGGAGCTGTTTTTT
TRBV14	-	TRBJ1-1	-	CASSQDRGSKAFF	TGTGCCAGCAGCCAAGATAGGGGTTCTAAAGCTTTCTTT
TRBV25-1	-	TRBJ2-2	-	CASSARTVNTGELFF	TGTGCCAGCAGCGCCAGGACTGTGAACACCGGGGAGCTGTTTTTT
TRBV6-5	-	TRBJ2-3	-	CASNQGRGTDTQYF	TGTGCCAGCAATCAGGGGAGGGGCACAGATACGCAGTATTTT
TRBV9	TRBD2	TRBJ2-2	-	CASSVVGTSGELFF	TGTGCCAGCAGCGTAGTCGGGACTAGCGGGGAGCTGTTTTTT
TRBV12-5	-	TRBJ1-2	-	CANDQGPFYGYTF	TGTGCTAACGATCAGGGGCCCTTCTATGGCTACACCTTC
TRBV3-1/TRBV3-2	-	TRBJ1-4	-	CASTPTGTNEKLFF	TGTGCCAGCACCCCCACAGGAACTAATGAAAAACTGTTTTTT
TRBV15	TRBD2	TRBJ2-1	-	CATSSYSGPSYNEQFF	TGTGCCACCAGCAGTTATAGCGGGCCTTCCTACAATGAGCAGTTCTTC
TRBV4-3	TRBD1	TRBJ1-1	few	CASSPGRGQGSTEAFF	TGCGCCAGCAGCCCAGGTCGGGGACAGGGGAGCACTGAAGCTTTCTTT
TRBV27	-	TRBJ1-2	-	CASSPGKPNYGYTF	TGTGCCAGCAGTCCAGGGAAACCTAACTATGGCTACACCTTC
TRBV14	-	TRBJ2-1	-	CASSQDPTGQFF	TGTGCCAGCAGCCAAGATCCGACAGGCCAGTTCTTC
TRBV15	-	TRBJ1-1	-	CATSRGRAYPSGTEAFF	TGTGCCACCAGCAGAGGACGGGCCTACCCCTCGGGGACTGAAGCTTTCTTT
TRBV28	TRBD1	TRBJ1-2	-	CASGDRFYGYTF	TGTGCCAGCGGGGACAGGTTCTATGGCTACACCTTC
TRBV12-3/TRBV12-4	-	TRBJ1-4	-	CASTPSREKLFF	TGTGCCAGCACCCCCTCTAGGGAAAAACTGTTTTTT
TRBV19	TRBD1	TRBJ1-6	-	CASTQFPGTGGFSPLHF	TGTGCCAGTACCCAATTCCCCGGGACAGGGGGCTTTTCACCCCTCCACTTT
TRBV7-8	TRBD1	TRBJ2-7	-	CASSSRDRGLLQYF	TGTGCCAGCAGCTCCAGGGACAGGGGTTTACTCCAGTACTTC
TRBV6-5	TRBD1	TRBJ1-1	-	CASRQGATEAFF	TGTGCCAGCAGACAGGGGGCCACTGAAGCTTTCTTT